This TCR beta chain was observed in a study of T cell responses to AZD1222 COVID-19 vaccine. Notes on the study in general: Vaccine-associated CD4 TCRs ranged over spike, dominating at 160-218 and 743-854.

This table comes from immunoSEQ multiplex PCR, and its TCRdb copy is limited to in-frame clones, with some not included. The sample records around 120,000 clones, roughly 85% being singletons. On this clone: Its antigen is unknown.

Germline loops: CDR1 SQVTM, CDR2 ANQGSEA. V shed 6 bases and J shed 7 bases, with 31 bases lying between them. This CDR3 has 18 residues. The chain combines TRBV29-1 with TRBJ2-1; maybe TRBD1 (9 bases). This receptor was identified in an adult who received the AZD1222 COVID-19 vaccine. The sequences come from peripheral blood, collected 28 days after the second AZD1222 dose. The CDR3 sequence: CSVGGQGGRGRSGNEQFF. The CDR3 region has the DNA TGCAGCGTAGGGGGACAGGGAGGGCGCGGGAGGTCGGGGAATGAGCAGTTCTTC.